The T cell receptor (beta chain) under discussion was sequenced for a study of blood T cell repertoires in COVID-19. Cohort 3 recovery required two negative PCRs, clearance, or symptom resolution. TCRdb's table, derived via immunoSEQ multiplex PCR, lists solely in-frame clones and lacks some. Of approximately 230,000 clones listed, about 80% are singletons. V shed 7 bases and J 0 bases; nucleotides not matched to a gene: 9. CDR3 length equals 17 residues. The germline V gene encodes CDR1 MGHDK and CDR2 SYGVNS. The chain recombines TRBV25-1 with TRBJ2-5; TRBD2 aligns across 12 bases. Sequenced sample: PBMCs or T cells enriched from blood (not recorded which). The sequence derives from a man in his forties who had recovered from COVID-19. CDR3 nucleotides: TGTGCCAGCATTCCTCGGACTAGCGGGATACACCAAGAGACCCAGTACTTC. Translated: CASIPRTSGIHQETQYF.